This T cell receptor (beta chain) is drawn from a study of blood T cells in healthy people across ages. Sample-barcoded 5' priming and a J-beta primer mix drove a second PCR of roughly 6 to 12 cycles. MiXCR was run by TCRdb on the 5' RACE reads, yielding one entry per CDR3 protein. The sample lists about 1,000,000 distinct CDR3 sequences; under 55% were seen once. The germline V and J ends were trimmed by 5 bases and 0 bases, with 18 bases remaining between them. The CDR3 is made up of 17 amino acids. Germline lookup yields CDR1 SGHRS and CDR2 YFSETQ. V and J are TRBV5-1 and TRBJ2-1, with D perhaps matching TRBD1 (5 bases). The source material was blood. This receptor was identified in a woman aged 55-75 years in good health. The DNA for the CDR3 is TGCGCCAGCAGAAGTAGGGGAAGGGATGTCTCCTACAATGAGCAGTTCTTC. Its protein is CASRSRGRDVSYNEQFF. The whole variable domain, filled in from reference TRBV5-1 and TRBJ2-1, reads KAGVTQTPRYLIKTRGQQVTLSCSPISGHRSVSWYQQTPGQGLQFLFEYFSETQRNKGNFPGRFSGRQFSNSRSEMNVSTLELGDSALYLCASRSRGRDVSYNEQFFGPGTRLTVL.